This TCR beta chain was sequenced during a study of T cell repertoires in cytomegalovirus infection. Each CDR3 protein is one row after TCRdb ran MiXCR on the reads. This sample yields about 770,000 distinct CDR3 sequences, of which just under 30% are seen a single time; about an eighth belongs to the top ten. CDR1 MNHEY and CDR2 SMNVEV come from the germline V gene (reference sequence). The CDR3 runs 14 residues. Deletions cut 5 bases from V and 4 bases from J, with 12 bases between. About this clonotype itself: Antigen unknown.

The V and J genes are TRBV27 and TRBJ2-1, with a tentative D call TRBD2 (5 bases). The TCR sequence derives from a human donor in good health (CMV status not recorded). Some clones in this sample may be carry-over from other donors' samples. The sequencing here drew on cultured CD8+ T cells from PBMCs, taken from culture after CMV antigen stimulation. Written as DNA, the CDR3 is TGTGCCAGCAGTCCCCCAAGAGGGTACAATGAGCAGTTCTTC. Translating it yields CASSPPRGYNEQFF.